Listed below are T cell receptor beta chains from one sample, sequenced in a study of cytomegalovirus exposure and HLA in healthy donors. TCRdb's copy holds only in-frame clones and misses some; the assay was immunoSEQ multiplex PCR. The data show about 63,000 clones, with roughly 80% seen just once and approximately 3% held by the top ten. Material for sequencing was PBMCs. The origin of the receptors is a woman in her thirties in good health and CMV-seronegative. The CDR3 runs from the conserved cysteine through the conserved F or W. A D gene is named only where the DNA matches it firmly. For some rows the clone size is stated as once, few or many, or as a class when expanded; others skip it.

>TRBV5-4|-|TRBJ1-2|-
TGTGCCAGCAGCTTGGATGGAGGGCCGTATGGCTACACCTTC
CASSLDGGPYGYTF
>TRBV19|-|TRBJ2-7|-
TGTGCCAGTAGTAATCGGGGCGAGCAGTACTTC
CASSNRGEQYF
>TRBV25-1|-|TRBJ2-5|few
TGTGCCAGCAGTAGGGGTCTCCAAGAGACCCAGTACTTC
CASSRGLQETQYF
>TRBV7-3|TRBD2|TRBJ2-3|-
TGTGCCAGCAGCTTAATAGGGACTAGCGGGAGTGGAGATACGCAGTATTTT
CASSLIGTSGSGDTQYF
>TRBV6-1|-|TRBJ1-1|few
TGTGCCAGCAGTGAAGCGGGCAGGGTGAACACTGAAGCTTTCTTT
CASSEAGRVNTEAFF
>TRBV9|-|TRBJ2-5|-
TGTGCCAGCAGCGCGGGACCTACAGGGTCCCAAGAGACCCAGTACTTC
CASSAGPTGSQETQYF
>TRBV7-2|TRBD2|TRBJ2-1|-
TGTGCCAGCAGTCCTGGACTAGCGGGAGGCGGTGATGAGCAGTTCTTC
CASSPGLAGGGDEQFF
>TRBV11-3|TRBD1|TRBJ1-2|-
TGTGCCAGCAGCTTCGACAGGGAGGATGGCTACACCTTC
CASSFDREDGYTF
>TRBV30|-|TRBJ2-7|-
TGTGCCTGGAGTGTACTGGGGGGGCCAACGGGGGAGCAGTACTTC
CAWSVLGGPTGEQYF
>TRBV12-5|-|TRBJ1-1|-
TGTGCTAGTGGTTTGGTGAGGACTGAAGCTTTCTTT
CASGLVRTEAFF
>TRBV2|TRBD2|TRBJ2-4|-
TGTGCCAGCAGCCTGACTAGCTCGGTTAAAAACATTCAGTACTTC
CASSLTSSVKNIQYF
>TRBV7-6|-|TRBJ2-3|-
TGTGCCAGCAGCCGTAGATCCCTCGGCACAGATACGCAGTATTTT
CASSRRSLGTDTQYF
>TRBV28|-|TRBJ1-2|-
TGTGCCACCATGGGCGGGGGCTATGATTATGGCTACACCTTC
CATMGGGYDYGYTF
>TRBV18|-|TRBJ1-5|-
TGTGCCAGCTCACCGGGGACTGGCCGTTATCAGCCCCAGCATTTT
CASSPGTGRYQPQHF
>TRBV29-1|-|TRBJ1-1|-
TGCAGCGTTGAGCGGCAGGGGATAACTGAAGCTTTCTTT
CSVERQGITEAFF
>TRBV5-6|TRBD1|TRBJ2-2|-
TGTGCCAGCACTCCCCAGGGGGCAAATTGGGCCGGGGAGCTGTTTTTT
CASTPQGANWAGELFF
>TRBV10-3|TRBD2|TRBJ2-2|once
TGTGCCACGGGACTAGCGGACGGGGAGCTGTTTTTT
CATGLADGELFF
>TRBV9|TRBD2|TRBJ2-3|-
TGTGCCGGCCAGCGGGAGGGCACAGATACGCAGTATTTT
CAGQREGTDTQYF
>TRBV27|-|TRBJ2-7|-
TGTGCCAGCAGTTTATGGGGGGGGCGCGAGCAGTACTTC
CASSLWGGREQYF
>TRBV7-9|-|TRBJ1-1|-
TGTGCCAGCAGTTTTAAAAGCGGACAGATGAACACTGAAGCTTTCTTT
CASSFKSGQMNTEAFF
>TRBV29-1|-|TRBJ1-1|-
TGCAGCGTTGGAGGAGGGCTGATCGAAGCTTTCTTT
CSVGGGLIEAFF
>TRBV28|-|TRBJ1-6|-
TGTGCCAGCAGGAAGTCGAGCTCCTATAATTCACCCCTCCACTTT
CASRKSSSYNSPLHF
>TRBV2|TRBD2|TRBJ2-3|once
TGTGCCAGCAGTGAAGTAATGGGGGGGGAGCAGTATTTT
CASSEVMGGEQYF
>TRBV19|-|TRBJ1-5|-
TGTGCCAGTAGTCTCTCCCTAAGCAATCAGCCCCAGCATTTT
CASSLSLSNQPQHF
>TRBV30|-|TRBJ2-1|-
TGTGCCTGGAGTAATGAGCGTTACTACAATGAGCAGTTCTTC
CAWSNERYYNEQFF
>TRBV2|TRBD1|TRBJ1-5|-
TGTGCCAGCAGTGAAGATGACAGGGCCTTTATCAATCAGCCCCAGCATTTT
CASSEDDRAFINQPQHF
>TRBV7-8|TRBD2|TRBJ2-6|-
TGTGCCAGCAGCCAGGGACTAGGCCTATCTGGGGCCAACGTCCTGACTTTC
CASSQGLGLSGANVLTF
>TRBV27|TRBD2|TRBJ2-1|once
TGTGCCAGCGCCCCGGGAAGCGGGAAAAACAATGAGCAGTTCTTC
CASAPGSGKNNEQFF
>TRBV7-9|TRBD1|TRBJ1-1|-
TGTGCCAGCAGCTCAACAGGGGGCGCGGGCACTGAAGCTTTCTTT
CASSSTGGAGTEAFF
>TRBV11-3|-|TRBJ1-1|few
TGTGCCAGCAGCTTCAGCGGAGGGAACACTGAAGCTTTCTTT
CASSFSGGNTEAFF
>TRBV11-2|TRBD1|TRBJ1-4|-
TGTGCCAGCAGCTTTTCGACCGGGACAGGGCGAGAAAAACTGTTTTTT
CASSFSTGTGREKLFF
>TRBV21-1|-|TRBJ2-7|-
TGTGCCAGCAGCAAAGAGCGGGCCCCCTACGAGCAGTACTTC
CASSKERAPYEQYF
>TRBV6-1|-|TRBJ2-5|-
TGTGCCAGCAGGAACCAGCGGAACCAAGAGACCCAGTACTTC
CASRNQRNQETQYF
>TRBV9|TRBD2|TRBJ2-3|-
TGTGCCAGCAGCGTAGCGCTAGCGGGAGATACGCAGTATTTT
CASSVALAGDTQYF
>TRBV9|TRBD1|TRBJ1-3|-
TGTGCCAGCAGCGTAGATCCCTTTGGGACAGGCTCTGGAAACACCATATATTTT
CASSVDPFGTGSGNTIYF
>TRBV7-8|-|TRBJ2-7|-
TGTGCCAGCAGCTTATTCAGGGATCCCTCGTACGAGCAGTACTTC
CASSLFRDPSYEQYF
>TRBV9|TRBD2|TRBJ2-7|once
TGTGCCAGCAGCCCGGGAGGGGGACGTCTAGACTACGAGCAGTACTTC
CASSPGGGRLDYEQYF
>TRBV6-5|-|TRBJ2-1|-
TGTGCCAGCAGTCGCCCAGGGAATGAGCAGTTCTTC
CASSRPGNEQFF
>TRBV19|-|TRBJ2-1|-
TGTGCCACCGATGGGGGCAGAGCGTACAATGAGCAGTTCTTC
CATDGGRAYNEQFF
>TRBV9|TRBD1|TRBJ1-2|-
TGTGCCAGCAGCGTAGCTTTACAGGGGGCTAACTATGGCTACACCTTC
CASSVALQGANYGYTF
>TRBV10-1|TRBD2|TRBJ2-4|-
TGCGCCAGCAGTGACTGGGGAGGGATAACCAAAAACATTCAGTACTTC
CASSDWGGITKNIQYF
>TRBV15|-|TRBJ1-4|-
TGTGCCACCAGCAATTGGGATAGCGCAGGCGGGGAAAAACTGTTTTTT
CATSNWDSAGGEKLFF
>TRBV5-6|-|TRBJ2-5|-
TGTGCCAGCAGCCTTGGGGGACTCGGTCGGCAAGAGACCCAGTACTTC
CASSLGGLGRQETQYF
>TRBV29-1|TRBD2|TRBJ2-5|-
TGCAGCGTTGAAGCGGGAGGGGCCGGCGGTGGGCAAGAGACCCAGTACTTC
CSVEAGGAGGGQETQYF
>TRBV28|-|TRBJ2-3|-
TGTGCCAGCTTTCGGCCAGGGGCGGCAGATACGCAGTATTTT
CASFRPGAADTQYF
>TRBV11-2|-|TRBJ1-1|-
TGTGCCAGCAGCCTAGGACGGGGGTGGACTGAAGCTTTCTTT
CASSLGRGWTEAFF
>TRBV7-2|-|TRBJ2-7|-
TGTGCCAGCAGCTTCTGGGGCAGGGCTTCTTCCTTCTCCTACGAGCAGTACTTC
CASSFWGRASSFSYEQYF
>TRBV4-3|-|TRBJ1-1|-
TGCGCCAGCAGCCAAGGAAGGCCAGGGCCGAACACTGAAGCTTTCTTT
CASSQGRPGPNTEAFF
>TRBV9|TRBD1|TRBJ2-5|-
TGTGCCAGCAGCCCTCCGATGACAGGGGGCAGAGAGACCCAGTACTTC
CASSPPMTGGRETQYF
>TRBV19|TRBD1|TRBJ2-1|-
TGTGCCAGTAGTCTCCGACAGGGCAATGAGCAGTTCTTC
CASSLRQGNEQFF
>TRBV7-9|-|TRBJ2-2|-
TGTGCCAGCAGCTTAGTGTCGGGACACAACGGGGAGCTGTTTTTT
CASSLVSGHNGELFF
>TRBV7-2|-|TRBJ2-5|-
TGTGCCAGCAGTTCCCTAGAGGGTTGGGAGACCCAGTACTTC
CASSSLEGWETQYF